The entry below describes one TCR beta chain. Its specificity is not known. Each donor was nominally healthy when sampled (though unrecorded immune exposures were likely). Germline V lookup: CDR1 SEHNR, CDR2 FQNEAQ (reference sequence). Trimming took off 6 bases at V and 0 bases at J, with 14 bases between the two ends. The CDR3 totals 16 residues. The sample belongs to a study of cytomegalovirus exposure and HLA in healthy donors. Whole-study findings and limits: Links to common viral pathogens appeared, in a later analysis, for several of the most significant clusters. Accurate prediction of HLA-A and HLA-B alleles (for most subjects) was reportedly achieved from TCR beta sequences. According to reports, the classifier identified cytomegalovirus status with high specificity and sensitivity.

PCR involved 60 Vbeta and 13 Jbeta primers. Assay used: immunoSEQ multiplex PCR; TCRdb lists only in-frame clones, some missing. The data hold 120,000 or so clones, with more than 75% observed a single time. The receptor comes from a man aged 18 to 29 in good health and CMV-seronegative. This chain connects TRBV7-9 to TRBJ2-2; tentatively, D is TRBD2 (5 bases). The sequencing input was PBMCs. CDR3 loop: CASSTRLESNTGELFF. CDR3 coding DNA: TGTGCCAGCAGTACTAGGTTGGAGTCGAACACCGGGGAGCTGTTTTTT.